Below, 5 T cell receptor beta chains from the same sample are listed, as sequenced in a study of cytomegalovirus exposure and HLA in healthy donors. PCR amplification relied on 60 Vbeta primers (plus 13 Jbeta primers). The method was immunoSEQ multiplex PCR; TCRdb's version includes in-frame clones alone and lacks a portion of them. Of over 85,000 clones in the sample, about four fifths were seen once. Sequencing used PBMCs. All receptors derive from a woman aged 60-75 years in good health and CMV-seropositive.

This clone showed up just a few times. V gene TRBV6-1 combines with J gene TRBJ1-2; 8 bases are shared with TRBD1. This CDR3 is built from 14 residues. Germline values: CDR1 MNHNS, CDR2 SASEGT. V dropped 7 bases and J dropped 5; count of bases not matched to a gene: 9. CDR3 region: CASTRDRLGYGYTF. The DNA of the CDR3 is TGTGCCAGCACCCGGGACAGGCTGGGTTATGGCTACACCTTC.

The V call is TRBV28, the J call TRBJ1-5; the D is unclear. The CDR3 is 15 residues long. Per the germline V gene, CDR1 is MDHEN and CDR2 is SYDVKM. Trimming left V 7 bases short and J 4 bases short, with 17 bases between. CDR3 nucleotide sequence: TGTGCCAGCAATTCTTATCTTAGCACGAATCAGCCCCAGCATTTT. The encoded protein is CASNSYLSTNQPQHF. The variable domain in full, with the rest retrieved from reference TRBV28 and TRBJ1-5, is DVKVTQSSRYLVKRTGEKVFLECVQDMDHENMFWYRQDPGLGLRLIYFSYDVKMKEKGDIPEGYSVSREKKERFSLILESASTNQTSMYLCASNSYLSTNQPQHFGDGTRLSIL.

This clone has only one observation. This sequence joins TRBV6-5 and TRBJ1-6; 7 nucleotides line up with TRBD1. The junction had 6 bases not matched to a gene; V was cut back by 1 base and J by 6 bases. Germline-derived CDR1 and CDR2 are MNHEY and SVGAGI. The CDR3 has 16 amino acids. CDR3 in DNA: TGTGCCAGCAGTTACTTGACGGGACAGTTTAATTCACCCCTCCACTTT. Translating gives CASSYLTGQFNSPLHF.

V and J are TRBV28 and TRBJ2-7, with D perhaps matching TRBD1 (5 bases). Germline CDR1 is MDHEN and CDR2 is SYDVKM. V was clipped by 2 bases and J by 5 bases, with 13 bases between them. The CDR3 consists of 14 residues. The CDR3: CASSLLRQGHEQYF. In DNA, the CDR3 is TGTGCCAGCAGTTTACTGCGGCAGGGTCACGAGCAGTACTTC. Full variable domain (missing parts from reference TRBV28 and TRBJ2-7): DVKVTQSSRYLVKRTGEKVFLECVQDMDHENMFWYRQDPGLGLRLIYFSYDVKMKEKGDIPEGYSVSREKKERFSLILESASTNQTSMYLCASSLLRQGHEQYFGPGTRLTVT.

The CDR3 sequence: CASSPTGTYGYTF. The CDR3 region has the DNA TGTGCCAGCAGCCCCACAGGAACCTATGGCTACACCTTC. The chain links TRBV7-9 to TRBJ1-2; tentatively, D is TRBD1 (5 bases). This CDR3 spans 13 amino acids. Between the trimmed V and J ends, which lost 5 bases and 4 bases, there was a span of 11 bases. CDR1 is SEHNR, CDR2 FQNEAQ, per germline (reference sequence).